This T cell receptor beta chain came from a study of blood T cells in healthy people across ages. Study overall: Per two T cells, template switching captured roughly one barcoded beta molecule.

This clonotype was observed a few times. The germline gives CDR1 MNHEY, CDR2 SVGEGT. This CDR3 spans 15 amino acids. V lost 0 bases to trimming and J lost 0 bases, with 6 bases between them. Primers used in a second PCR of roughly 6 to 11 cycles were a sample-barcoded 5' primer and a J-beta primer mix. TCRdb reprocessed the 5' RACE reads with MiXCR, giving one entry per CDR3 protein. This sample has some 800,000 distinct CDR3 sequences; around 42% occur once, and the top ten carry nearly 20%. The sequencing sample was made of blood. This chain uses TRBV6-2 or TRBV6-3 with TRBJ2-1; D gene unclear. This TCR derives from a man in his fifties or sixties in good health. The CDR3 protein is CASSYSDDSYNEQFF. The CDR3 bases are TGTGCCAGCAGTTACTCCGATGACTCCTACAATGAGCAGTTCTTC.